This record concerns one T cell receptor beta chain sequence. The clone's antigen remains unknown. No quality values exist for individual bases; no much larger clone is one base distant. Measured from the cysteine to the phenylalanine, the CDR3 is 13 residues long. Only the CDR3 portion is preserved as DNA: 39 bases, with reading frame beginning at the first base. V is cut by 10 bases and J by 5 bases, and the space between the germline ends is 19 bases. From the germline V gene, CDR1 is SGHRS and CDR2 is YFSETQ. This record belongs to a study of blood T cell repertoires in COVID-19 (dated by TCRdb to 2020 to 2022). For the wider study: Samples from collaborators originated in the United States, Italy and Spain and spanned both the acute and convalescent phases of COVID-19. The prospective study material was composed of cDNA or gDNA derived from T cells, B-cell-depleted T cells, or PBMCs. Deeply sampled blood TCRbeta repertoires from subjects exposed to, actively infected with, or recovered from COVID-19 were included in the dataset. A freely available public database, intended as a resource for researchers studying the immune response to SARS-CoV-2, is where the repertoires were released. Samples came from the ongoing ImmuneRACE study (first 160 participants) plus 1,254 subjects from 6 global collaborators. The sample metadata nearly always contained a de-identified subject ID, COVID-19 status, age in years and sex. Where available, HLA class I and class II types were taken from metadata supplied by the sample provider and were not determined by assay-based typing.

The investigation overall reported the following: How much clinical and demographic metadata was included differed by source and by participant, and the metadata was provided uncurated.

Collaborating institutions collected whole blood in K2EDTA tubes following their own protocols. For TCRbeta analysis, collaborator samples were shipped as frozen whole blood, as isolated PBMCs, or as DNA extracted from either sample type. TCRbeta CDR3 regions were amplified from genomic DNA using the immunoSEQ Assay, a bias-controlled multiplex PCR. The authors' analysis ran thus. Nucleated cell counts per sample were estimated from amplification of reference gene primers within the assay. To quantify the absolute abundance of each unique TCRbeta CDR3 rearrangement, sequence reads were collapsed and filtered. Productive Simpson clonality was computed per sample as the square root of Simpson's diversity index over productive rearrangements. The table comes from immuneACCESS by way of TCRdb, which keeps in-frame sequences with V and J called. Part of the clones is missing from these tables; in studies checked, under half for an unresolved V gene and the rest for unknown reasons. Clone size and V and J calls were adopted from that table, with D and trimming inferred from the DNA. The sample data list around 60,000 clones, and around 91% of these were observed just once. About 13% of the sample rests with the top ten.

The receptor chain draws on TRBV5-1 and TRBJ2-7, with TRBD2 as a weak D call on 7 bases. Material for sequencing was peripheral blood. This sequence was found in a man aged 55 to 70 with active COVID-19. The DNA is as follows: TGCGCCCAAAATGAGGGGGGGCGGAACGAGCAGTACTTC. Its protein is CAQNEGGRNEQYF.